Described below is a single TCR beta chain sequence and its context. Assay: immunoSEQ multiplex PCR; the TCRdb copy retains only in-frame clones and omits some. The sample yields 390,000 or so clones, 80% to 85% seen once. This entry is derived from a study of blood T cell repertoires in COVID-19. Participants had their cohort set by participant-reported clinical history. Germline V gene sequence: CDR1 MNHEY, CDR2 SMNVEV (reference sequence). This CDR3 has 19 amino acids. V shed 5 bases, J shed 4 bases, and the junction held 19 bases outside the gene matches. The receptor was isolated from a woman aged 50 to 60 who had recovered from COVID-19. Sequencing was carried out using PBMCs or T cells enriched from blood (not recorded which). The chain couples TRBV27 to TRBJ1-1; TRBD1 aligns across 10 bases. The CDR3 loop reads CASSHILKTGGAGGTEAFF. CDR3 bases: TGTGCCAGCAGTCACATCCTAAAGACAGGGGGCGCAGGGGGCACTGAAGCTTTCTTT.